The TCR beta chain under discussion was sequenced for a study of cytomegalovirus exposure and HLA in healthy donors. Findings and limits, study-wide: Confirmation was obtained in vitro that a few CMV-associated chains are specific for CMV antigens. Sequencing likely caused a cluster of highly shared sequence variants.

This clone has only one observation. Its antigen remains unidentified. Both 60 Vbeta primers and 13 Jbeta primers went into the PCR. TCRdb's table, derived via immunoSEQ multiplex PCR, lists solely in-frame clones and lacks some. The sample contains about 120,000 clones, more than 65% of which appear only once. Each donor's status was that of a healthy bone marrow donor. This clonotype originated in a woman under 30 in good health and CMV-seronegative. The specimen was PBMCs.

CDR3 amino acids: CASSPQGGYGYTF. CDR3 nucleotides: TGTGCCAGCAGTCCCCAGGGGGGCTATGGCTACACCTTC. The chain uses TRBV2 and TRBJ1-2; the match to TRBD1 covers 7 bases. J was trimmed by 4 bases and V by 5 bases; bases with no gene match: 4. The CDR3 consists of 13 residues. Germline-derived CDR1 and CDR2 are SNHLY and FYNNEI.